The rows below give T cell receptor beta chains drawn from one sample of a study of regulatory T cells in long-lasting Graves disease. TCRdb analysed the multiplex PCR reads with MiXCR anew, one entry per CDR3 protein. The table includes around 500,000 distinct CDR3 sequences, about 16% detected once. The same data also contributed to another study, on T cells in Graves' hyperthyroidism and ophthalmopathy.

Material: peripheral blood mononuclear cells (PBMCs), obtained at new diagnosis, from a patient treated with antithyroid drugs. These receptors came from a woman aged 40-65 years with Graves disease. CDR3s include the opening cysteine and the closing phenylalanine or tryptophan. A D gene is named only where the DNA matches it firmly. Clone size is not always given. Where it is, it says once, few, many or a class for expanded clones.

V	D	size	length	J	DNA	CDR3
TRBV5-4	NA	many	13	TRBJ1-2	TGTGCCAGCAGCTTGATGGGGGACTATGGCTACACCTTC	CASSLMGDYGYTF
TRBV2	NA	many	13	TRBJ1-2	TGTGCCAGCAGAGGAGAAGCTAACTATGGCTACACCTTC	CASRGEANYGYTF
TRBV28	NA	NA	19	TRBJ1-4	TGTGCCAGCAGTACCCCTCCCCTCCTATCACGGGAGAATAATGAAAAACTGTTTTTT	CASSTPPLLSRENNEKLFF
TRBV12-3/TRBV12-4	NA	many	15	TRBJ1-2	TGTGCCAGCAGCTCGGCAGGGGACCTTAACTATGGCTACACCTTC	CASSSAGDLNYGYTF
TRBV6-4	TRBD1	few	15	TRBJ2-2	TGTGCCAGCAGTGACGGGACAGGGGACACCGGGGAGCTGTTTTTT	CASSDGTGDTGELFF
TRBV15	TRBD2	NA	16	TRBJ2-6	TGTGCCACCAGCAGGAAGCGGGGTACTGGGGCCAACGTCCTGACTTTC	CATSRKRGTGANVLTF
TRBV12-3/TRBV12-4	NA	NA	16	TRBJ2-5	TGTGCCAGCAGTTTCGGGCTCGGACAGAGTCAAGAGACCCAGTACTTC	CASSFGLGQSQETQYF
TRBV15	NA	NA	14	TRBJ2-3	TGTGCCACCAGCAGAGGAGCCCTCCCAGATACGCAGTATTTT	CATSRGALPDTQYF
TRBV7-2	TRBD1	NA	17	TRBJ1-3	TGTGCCAGCAGCCCCTGGACAGGGGAAAGCTCTGGAAACACCATATATTTT	CASSPWTGESSGNTIYF
TRBV4-1	NA	NA	16	TRBJ1-2	TGCGCCAGCAGCCAAGAATCAGGAGTCGGGCACTATGGCTACACCTTC	CASSQESGVGHYGYTF
TRBV20-1	NA	many	12	TRBJ2-5	TGCAGTGCACCGGACTACCAAGAGACCCAGTACTTC	CSAPDYQETQYF
TRBV5-6	TRBD1	many	13	TRBJ2-7	TGTGCCAGCAGCTTAGGGACAGGAGGGGGACAGTACTTC	CASSLGTGGGQYF
TRBV5-1	NA	NA	12	TRBJ2-3	TGCGCCAGCAGCTCTTATGGCGATACGCAGTATTTT	CASSSYGDTQYF
TRBV11-2	NA	NA	12	TRBJ2-7	TGTGCCAGCACCCATCACTCCTACGAGCAGTACTTC	CASTHHSYEQYF
TRBV11-3	NA	few	14	TRBJ2-1	TGTGCCAGCAGCCCCCCTGACAGGCCCGGAGAGCAGTTCTTC	CASSPPDRPGEQFF
TRBV15	NA	NA	16	TRBJ2-6	TGTGCCACCAGCAGAGATCCAGGCTCTGGGGCCAACGTCCTGACTTTC	CATSRDPGSGANVLTF
TRBV12-3/TRBV12-4	TRBD1	many	12	TRBJ1-2	TGTGCCAGCACCGGGACAGGGGTTGGCTACACCTTC	CASTGTGVGYTF
TRBV3-1	NA	many	11	TRBJ2-5	TGTGCCAGCACAACGGGAGAGACCCAGTACTTC	CASTTGETQYF
TRBV7-3	TRBD2	NA	14	TRBJ2-1	TGTGCCAGCAGCTTAGCGGGGGGGCCGTTTGAGCAGTTCTTC	CASSLAGGPFEQFF
TRBV5-6	NA	NA	14	TRBJ1-2	TGTGCCAGCAGCTTGGAACCGGATACTATATGGCTACACTTC	CASSLEPDTIWLHF
TRBV3-1	NA	many	15	TRBJ1-2	TGTGCCAGCAGCCAAGATCGGCCGGGAATTGGGGGCTACACCTTC	CASSQDRPGIGGYTF
TRBV12-3/TRBV12-4	NA	NA	17	TRBJ2-3	TGTGCCAGCAGTTTTGCCTTGGCAGTTATGGGCACAGATACGCAGTATTTT	CASSFALAVMGTDTQYF
TRBV11-2	NA	NA	14	TRBJ2-5	TGTGCCAGCAGCTTATCGGGGCAGGGAAAGACCCAGTACTTC	CASSLSGQGKTQYF
TRBV13	NA	once	15	TRBJ1-1	TGCGCCAGCAGTCACTATAGGGGGGGGTACACTGAAACTTTCTTT	CASSHYRGGYTETFF
TRBV3-1	NA	once	15	TRBJ2-3	TGTGCCAGCAGCCAAGCTGTGGGGGCCCCAGATACGCAGTATTTT	CASSQAVGAPDTQYF
TRBV7-9	NA	many	12	TRBJ2-7	TGTGCCAGCGATGGGGGCTCCTACGAGCAGTACTTC	CASDGGSYEQYF
TRBV20-1	NA	many	15	TRBJ2-6	TGCAGTGCTAGAGATCAAACTTCTGGGGCCAACGTCCTGACTTTC	CSARDQTSGANVLTF
TRBV4-1	NA	few	16	TRBJ2-7	TGCGCCAGCAGCCAAGCTAAGGGGGAAGGTGCTTACGAGCAGTACTTC	CASSQAKGEGAYEQYF
TRBV20-1	NA	NA	13	TRBJ2-5	TGCAGTGCTAGTGGGACGGAGGGAAAGACCCAGTACTTC	CSASGTEGKTQYF
TRBV11-2	NA	many	15	TRBJ2-5	TGTGCCAGCAACCTAGAGCTGGGGGGCGGGGAGACCCAGTACTTC	CASNLELGGGETQYF
TRBV19	NA	few	13	TRBJ2-3	TGTGCCAGTAGTATCTCCGGCACAGATACGCAGTATTTT	CASSISGTDTQYF
TRBV18	TRBD1	many	16	TRBJ1-5	TGTGCCAGCTCCCTCCGACAGGGGAGAAGCAATCAGCCCCAGCATTTT	CASSLRQGRSNQPQHF
TRBV5-1	NA	many	14	TRBJ1-1	TGCGCCAGCAGCTTGGCCGAAAGAAAAGGGGAAGCTTTCTTT	CASSLAERKGEAFF
TRBV7-9	NA	NA	15	TRBJ1-1	TGTGCCAGCAGCTCGGATCGGACACTGAACACTGAAGCTTTCTTT	CASSSDRTLNTEAFF
TRBV30	NA	many	11	TRBJ1-2	TGTGCCTGGAGCGACAACTATGGCTACACCTTC	CAWSDNYGYTF
TRBV11-2	NA	many	14	TRBJ2-1	TGTGCCAGCAGCTTAACGCGGGACAATATTGAGCAGTTCTTC	CASSLTRDNIEQFF
TRBV11-2	TRBD1	many	14	TRBJ2-1	TGTGCCAGCTATACAGGGGGCTCGGGCAATGAGCAGTTCTTC	CASYTGGSGNEQFF
TRBV29-1	NA	few	13	TRBJ1-1	TGCAGCGTAGCCGGAGGAATGGACACTGAAGCTTTCTTT	CSVAGGMDTEAFF
TRBV7-9	NA	few	14	TRBJ1-5	TGTGCCAGCAGTAAGGAGGGCGGCAATCAGCCCCAGCATTTT	CASSKEGGNQPQHF
TRBV7-3	NA	few	16	TRBJ2-1	TGTGCCAGCAGCTCCCTGGGGGGGGCCAACTACAATGAGCAGTTCTTC	CASSSLGGANYNEQFF
TRBV12-3/TRBV12-4	NA	many	13	TRBJ1-1	TGTGCCAGCAGTTACGGGACGGTAGATCAAGCTTTCTTT	CASSYGTVDQAFF
TRBV3-1	NA	NA	12	TRBJ2-1	TGTGCCAGCGGACGGGCCCAAGGTGAGCAGTTCTTC	CASGRAQGEQFF
TRBV4-1	NA	NA	16	TRBJ1-4	TGCGCCAGCAGCCGAGCACCGGGACGGGGAGGCGAAAAACTGTTTTTT	CASSRAPGRGGEKLFF
TRBV5-1	NA	many	14	TRBJ1-1	TGCGCCAGCAGCTTGGAGGGAGATGGGGCTGAAGCTTTCTTT	CASSLEGDGAEAFF
TRBV6-5	NA	few	14	TRBJ2-1	TGTGCCAGCAGTTACTCTTCCGGTTACAATGAGCAGTTCTTC	CASSYSSGYNEQFF
TRBV2	NA	many	15	TRBJ1-5	TGTGCCAGCAGTGAAGCATATGGGGCCAATCAGCCCCAGCATTTT	CASSEAYGANQPQHF
TRBV6-1	NA	few	13	TRBJ2-4	TGTGCCAGCAATACAGGTTACAAAAACATTCAGTACTTC	CASNTGYKNIQYF
TRBV7-2	NA	few	14	TRBJ1-5	TGTGCCACCAGATCTGGGAACTGGAATCAGCCCCAGCATTTT	CATRSGNWNQPQHF
TRBV6-1	TRBD1	NA	13	TRBJ2-7	TGTGCCAGCAGTCCACTCACAGGGGTTGAGCAGTACTTC	CASSPLTGVEQYF
TRBV3-1	NA	NA	13	TRBJ1-1	TGTGCCAGCAGCGCTCGGGGGGACACTGAAGCTTCCTTT	CASSARGDTEASF
TRBV12-3/TRBV12-4	TRBD2	NA	15	TRBJ2-2	TGTGCCAACAGGGTCAGGGGACTAGCGGTCGGGGAGCTGTTTTTT	CANRVRGLAVGELFF
TRBV6-1	NA	NA	15	TRBJ1-6	TGTGCCAGCAGTGAATTGGCCGCCACGGGGTCACCCCTCCACTTT	CASSELAATGSPLHF
TRBV12-3/TRBV12-4	TRBD1	many	17	TRBJ1-5	TGTGCCAGCAGTCCGCGCCCGGGACAGGGGGTTAATCAGCCCCAGCATTTT	CASSPRPGQGVNQPQHF
TRBV4-1	NA	NA	14	TRBJ1-2	TGCGCCAGCAGCCAAGATAGGGAACGATATGGCTACACCTTC	CASSQDRERYGYTF
TRBV4-1	NA	many	12	TRBJ1-2	TGCGCCAGCAGCCAAGAAACGGTTGGCTACACCTTC	CASSQETVGYTF
TRBV6-5	NA	few	13	TRBJ1-5	TGTGCCAGCAGTTCAGGGCGGATCCAGCCCCAGCATTTT	CASSSGRIQPQHF
TRBV14	NA	NA	14	TRBJ1-2	TGTGCCAGCAGCGAAACAGGACCGGGCTATGGCTACACCTTC	CASSETGPGYGYTF
TRBV4-1	TRBD1	few	13	TRBJ1-5	TGCGCCAGCGCGACAGGGCGCAATCAGCCCCAGCATTTT	CASATGRNQPQHF